What follows describes a single T cell receptor beta chain. The clone's antigen remains unknown. One base away there is no much larger clone; base qualities are not given. Unmatched junction bases come to 11, with V trimmed by 0 bases and J by 2 bases. From the cysteine up to the phenylalanine, the CDR3 has a length of 17 residues. Only the CDR3 portion is preserved as DNA: 51 bases, with reading frame beginning at the first base. The germline V gene (reference sequence) provides CDR1 DFQATT and CDR2 SNEGSKA. The sample is drawn from a study of blood T cells in healthy people across ages (dated by TCRdb to between 2014 and 2016). Concerning the study at large: In model experiments, roughly one uniquely barcoded TCR beta cDNA molecule per two T cells was captured by template switching. The study measured age-related changes in TCR beta repertoire diversity using deep sequencing normalized with unique cDNA molecular identifiers. The donors were divided into four age groups: young (average around 17 years), middle-aged (around 37), aged (around 67) and long-lived (about 79). To avoid experimental bias, donors of different ages were spread randomly across the sequencing lanes. For two donors (one aged 18 to 29 and one aged 80 or older), the study analyzed two additional independent replicas of 1 million unique cDNA reads from the same blood draw. General conclusions and limits of the study: Estimates of total diversity based on one million sequenced T cells were considered lower bounds and underestimates. Because the CMV infection status of the donors was unknown, age-related changes in expanded clonotypes may potentially have been confounded. A strong correlation was found between observed TCR beta diversity and the percentage of naive T cells measured by flow cytometry. The long-lived group showed more naive CD4+ T cells, fewer expanded clones and increased TCR diversity than the aged group, suggesting age selection. Because profiling used bulk unsorted PBMCs, naive and antigen-experienced compartments could not be compared conclusively. Observed TCR beta diversity per million T cells fell roughly linearly with age, and a significant reduction was already apparent by age about 36.

Donors were a few dozen systemically healthy Caucasian individuals from Russia aged roughly 6 to 90 years. Ten milliliters of peripheral blood were drawn from each donor into EDTA-treated Vacutainer tubes. Ficoll-Paque density-gradient centrifugation was used to isolate PBMCs, with at least 6 million per sample. Total RNA, at least 5 micrograms per sample, was extracted from PBMCs with Trizol reagent. For every donor, flow cytometry on a PBMC aliquot measured the percentage of naive CD45RAhigh/CD27high T cells. The library was prepared using 5' RACE. Sequencing used an Illumina HiSeq 2500. A second PCR of about 6 to 12 cycles was run with a J-beta primer mix and a sample-barcoded 5' primer. A template-switch 5' adaptor carrying 12 random nucleotides introduced a unique molecular identifier onto each TCR beta cDNA molecule. At least 2.5 million CDR3-containing paired-end reads were obtained from each sample. The Mint cDNA synthesis kit, primed by a TRBC-specific oligonucleotide, was used to synthesize first-strand cDNA from all RNA. After uracil-DNA glycosylase treatment, a first 18-cycle PCR used universal primers M1SS and BC2_uni_R on all cDNA. In the authors' own workflow: For normalization, 1 million high-quality reads, each with a distinct molecular identifier, were randomly selected from each sample. Instead of being binned into consensus sequences, reads with shared molecular identifiers were discarded. MiTCR, set to a Q25 quality threshold and the strictest error-elimination algorithm, was used for CDR3 identification, clonotype clustering and error correction. A nonparametric unseen species model with Euler transformation was used to estimate a lower bound on total TCR beta diversity. The public sequencing data were trimmed at Q25 with fastp and processed into clonotypes with MiXCR by TCRdb, which kept only in-frame beta chains. Records with the same CDR3 protein are collapsed into one entry carrying the most frequent genes and DNA. TCRdb, not the authors, supplied the V and J calls. This sample is represented by approximately 800,000 distinct CDR3 sequences; about 55% of them were singletons. About 38% of the sample is in the top ten clones.

The origin of this receptor is a man aged 80 or over in good health. The specimen was blood. The chain is made from TRBV20-1 and TRBJ2-5, and TRBD2 aligns with 8 junction nucleotides. The CDR3 protein sequence reads: CSARDPFTSGTQETQYF. In nucleotides, the sequence is TGCAGTGCTAGAGATCCCTTCACTAGCGGAACGCAAGAGACCCAGTACTTC.